This TCR beta chain came from a study of control samples from healthy donors and cancer patients (dated by TCRdb to the early 2020s). As regards this clone: Its antigen remains undetermined. No base quality information exists; no much larger clone differs at one position.

The CDR3 numbers 15 residues from cysteine through phenylalanine. Of the read, only the CDR3 DNA is kept; its 45 bases are in frame from base 1. V loses 0 bases, J loses 1 base, and the germline ends lie 9 bases apart. Reading the germline V gene (reference sequence) gives CDR1 LGHDT and CDR2 YNNKEL. The method behind the library was the immunoSEQ multiplex PCR assay. TCRdb carries this immuneACCESS record with in-frame sequences only. Its versions omit some clonotypes, under half of them owing to an unresolved V gene in the studies checked, with the rest unexplained. This sample comprises approximately 100,000 clones, about nine tenths of them detected only once. In total, the top ten clones hold over 3% of the sample.

The specimen was blood. The sequence came from a woman aged 18-29 years in good health. The chain was built from TRBV3-1 (or the pseudogene TRBV3-2) and TRBJ1-1; TRBD1 is possibly the D segment (5 matching bases). The nucleotides are TGTGCCAGCAGCCAAGATACGGGGGGGAACACTGAAGCTTTCTTT. Its translation reads: CASSQDTGGNTEAFF.